One TCR beta chain is described in this entry. One base away lies a much larger clone, so this may be a sequencing read error. J lost 4 bases, V lost 5 bases, and 14 bases had no gene match. CDR1 is SGHTA and CDR2 is FQGNSA in the germline V gene. The CDR3 has 17 residues. What was amplified from RNA transcripts were TCR beta CDR3 regions. TCR CDR3 underwent first-round RT-PCR with the HTBI primer set. One entry per CDR3 protein results from TCRdb running MiXCR on the multiplex PCR reads. This sample has roughly 290,000 distinct CDR3 sequences, with about an eighth found just once. Newly diagnosed hyperthyroidism patients aged 18 to 65 years had disease lasting under 2 months. Together with thyroid ultrasound, orbital computed tomography, serum thyroxine and TRAb, clinical symptoms were used for diagnoses. This entry belongs to a study of T cells in Graves' hyperthyroidism and ophthalmopathy.

The sample comprised blood. This receptor was taken from a woman under 40 with Graves' hyperthyroidism that later progressed to Graves' ophthalmopathy. This chain joins TRBV7-2 and TRBJ2-3, with 8 bases identical to TRBD2. CDR3 nucleotide sequence: TGTGCCAGCAGCCCCCTCCCCAGCGGGGGCAGCGCAGATACGCAGTATTTT. Residues: CASSPLPSGGSADTQYF.